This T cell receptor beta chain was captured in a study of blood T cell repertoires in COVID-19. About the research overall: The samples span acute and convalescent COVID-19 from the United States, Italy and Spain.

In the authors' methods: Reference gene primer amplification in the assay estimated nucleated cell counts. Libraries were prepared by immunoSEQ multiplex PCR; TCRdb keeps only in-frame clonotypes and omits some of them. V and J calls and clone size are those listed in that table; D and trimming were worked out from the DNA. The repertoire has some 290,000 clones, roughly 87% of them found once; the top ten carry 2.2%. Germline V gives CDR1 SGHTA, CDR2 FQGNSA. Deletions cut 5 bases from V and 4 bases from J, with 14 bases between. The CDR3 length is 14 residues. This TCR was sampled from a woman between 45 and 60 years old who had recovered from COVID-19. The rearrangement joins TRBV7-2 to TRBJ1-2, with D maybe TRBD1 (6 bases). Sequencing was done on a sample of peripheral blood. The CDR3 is CASSLLQGSYGYTF. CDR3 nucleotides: TGTGCCAGCAGCCTACTACAGGGAAGCTATGGCTACACCTTC.